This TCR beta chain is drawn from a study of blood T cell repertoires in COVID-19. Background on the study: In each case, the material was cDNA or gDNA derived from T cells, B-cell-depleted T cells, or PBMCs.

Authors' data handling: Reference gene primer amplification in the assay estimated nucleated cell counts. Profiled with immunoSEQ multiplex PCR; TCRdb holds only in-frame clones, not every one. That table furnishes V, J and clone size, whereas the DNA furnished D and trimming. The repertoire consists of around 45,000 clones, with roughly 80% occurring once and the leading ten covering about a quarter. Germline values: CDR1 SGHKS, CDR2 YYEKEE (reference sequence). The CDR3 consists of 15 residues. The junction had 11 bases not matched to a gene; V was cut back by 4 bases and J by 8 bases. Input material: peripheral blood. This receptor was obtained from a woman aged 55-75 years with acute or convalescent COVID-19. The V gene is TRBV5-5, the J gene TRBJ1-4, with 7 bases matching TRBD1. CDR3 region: CASSLTGSRQEKLFF. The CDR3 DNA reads TGTGCCAGCAGCCTGACAGGGTCCCGGCAAGAAAAACTGTTTTTT. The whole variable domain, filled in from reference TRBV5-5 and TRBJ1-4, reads DAGVTQSPTHLIKTRGQQVTLRCSPISGHKSVSWYQQVLGQGPQFIFQYYEKEERGRGNFPDRFSARQFPNYSSELNVNALLLGDSALYLCASSLTGSRQEKLFFGSGTQLSVL.